The TCR beta chain under discussion was sequenced for a study of cytomegalovirus exposure and HLA in healthy donors. 60 Vbeta and 13 Jbeta primers were used in PCR. Using immunoSEQ multiplex PCR, the repertoire was profiled, and TCRdb retains in-frame clones only, with some absent. Among around 110,000 clones listed, around three quarters were seen once. J was trimmed by 7 bases and V by 3 bases; bases with no gene match: 7. The CDR3 contains 14 residues. Germline assignment: CDR1 MNHEY and CDR2 SMNVEV (reference sequence). The chain uses TRBV27 and TRBJ2-7; 9 nucleotides align to TRBD1. The sequence derives from a man aged 25 to 45 in good health and CMV-seropositive. The sample consisted of PBMCs. DNA for the CDR3: TGTGCCAGCAGTTTCAACAGGGGGCCGGGAGAGCAGTACTTC. Encoded protein: CASSFNRGPGEQYF.